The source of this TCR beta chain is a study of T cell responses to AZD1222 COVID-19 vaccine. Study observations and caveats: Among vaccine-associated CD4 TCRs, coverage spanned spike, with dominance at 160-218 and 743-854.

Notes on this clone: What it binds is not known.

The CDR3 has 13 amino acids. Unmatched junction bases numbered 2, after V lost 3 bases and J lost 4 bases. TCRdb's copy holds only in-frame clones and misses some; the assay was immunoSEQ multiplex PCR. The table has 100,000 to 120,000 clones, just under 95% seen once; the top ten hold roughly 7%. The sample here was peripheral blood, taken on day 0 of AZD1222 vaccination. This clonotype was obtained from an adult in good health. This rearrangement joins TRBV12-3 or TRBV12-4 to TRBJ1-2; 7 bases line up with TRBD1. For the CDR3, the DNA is TGTGCCAGCAGTTTTCAGGGGGTCTATGGCTACACCTTC. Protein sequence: CASSFQGVYGYTF.